These 14 T cell receptor beta chains originate from one sample sequenced in a study of metastatic and nonmetastatic thyroid tumors. There were no patients who had received any treatment before thyroid surgery. TCRdb re-called the PCR reads with MiXCR. The sample has tens of thousands of clones; around 13% are singletons. Sequenced sample: tumor tissue. These TCRs come from a female donor with papillary thyroid cancer or a benign thyroid nodule (not recorded which). Some clones in this sample may be carry-over from other donors' samples.

This clone was seen repeatedly, ten times or more. The chain employs TRBV12-3 or TRBV12-4 and TRBJ1-1; D perhaps matches TRBD1 (6 bases). There are 18 residues in the CDR3. The V and J ends lost 3 bases and 0 bases respectively, with 20 bases between them. CDR3 amino acids: CASSFDRSRGHMNTEAFF. CDR3 DNA sequence: TGTGCCAGCAGTTTCGACAGATCCAGGGGTCACATGAACACTGAAGCTTTCTTT.

This clone showed up just a few times. This chain's CDR3 is CATSDRGQGTDTQYF. CDR3 nucleotides: TGTGCCACCAGTGACCGGGGGCAGGGAACAGATACGCAGTATTTT. The rearrangement links TRBV24-1 to TRBJ2-3; D is possibly TRBD1 or TRBD2 (6 bases each). CDR1 KGHDR and CDR2 SFDVKD come from the germline V gene. Trimming pared 4 bases from V and 3 bases from J, leaving 13 bases between. The length of the CDR3 is 15 residues.

This clone was observed many times. This chain links TRBV5-1 with TRBJ2-1; no firm D call. The CDR3 has 17 residues. CDR1 and CDR2 (germline): SGHRS, YFSETQ. V was shortened by 4 bases and J by 4 bases, with 21 bases between the two germline ends. The CDR3 DNA sequence: TGCGCCAGCAGCCTTCAGGTGGTGGCCGGTTTATACAATGAGCAGTTCTTC. Its translation: CASSLQVVAGLYNEQFF.

On this clone itself: One end of the junction fails to match germline, which may point to a read error. The J gene is TRBJ2-3, the V gene TRBV25-1; the D gene is possibly TRBD2 (5 bases). The germline CDR1 and CDR2 sequences are MGHDK and SYGVNS. The length of the CDR3 is 13 residues. CDR3 sequence reads: CASSDDYTDRQYF. The DNA for the CDR3 is TGTGCCAGCAGTGATGACTACACAGATAGGCAGTATTTT. Full variable domain (outside the CDR3, taken from reference TRBV25-1 and TRBJ2-3): EADIYQTPRYLVIGTGKKITLECSQTMGHDKMYWYQQDPGMELHLIHYSYGVNSTEKGDLSSESTVSRIRTEHFPLTLESARPSHTSQYLCASSDDYTDRQYFGPGTRLTVL.

The sample holds many counts of this clone. The chain combines TRBV14 with TRBJ1-2; no clear D. Germline CDR1 and CDR2: SGHDN and FVKESK. Trimming left V 0 bases short and J 4 bases short, with 9 bases between. This CDR3 has 14 amino acids. This CDR3 is CASSQDRQAYGYTF. In DNA, the CDR3 is TGTGCCAGCAGCCAAGATCGGCAGGCCTATGGCTACACCTTC.

Ten or more counts support this clone. The V and J genes are TRBV6-5 and TRBJ1-3; D perhaps matches TRBD1 (6 bases). With 0 bases removed from V and 0 bases from J, the gap between germline ends came to 15 bases. Germline CDR1 MNHEY, CDR2 SVGAGI. This CDR3 is 18 amino acids long. The CDR3 protein is CASSYSGPGQLSGNTIYF. CDR3 in DNA: TGTGCCAGCAGTTACTCGGGGCCGGGACAACTCTCTGGAAACACCATATATTTT.

As concerns this clone: It may be a read error: a sequence one base away is much more abundant. Other DNA sequences from this sample encode an identical CDR3 as well. This sequence joins TRBV2 and TRBJ2-1; D possibly corresponds to TRBD2 (6 bases). The CDR3 consists of 13 residues. V lost 1 base and J lost 14, with 15 bases in between. The germline CDR1 and CDR2 sequences are SNHLY and FYNNEI. The CDR3 loop is CASSEGSAGRKFF. The CDR3, as DNA: TGTGCCAGCAGTGAAGGGTCCGCGGGGAGAAAGTTCTTC.

The chain links TRBV19 to TRBJ2-1, with 9 positions matching TRBD2. The germline V gene has CDR1 LNHDA and CDR2 SQIVND (reference sequence). This CDR3 comprises 15 residues. The trim removed 5 bases at V and 9 bases at J, leaving 11 bases unmatched. The CDR3, as DNA: TGTGCCAGTAGTGTATTAGCGGGAGCGCGGGGTGAGCAGTTCTTC. This encodes CASSVLAGARGEQFF.

This clone was seen only a few times. The V call is TRBV7-3, the J call TRBJ2-7, with TRBD2 as a possible D gene (6 bases). The CDR3 has 14 residues. Germline assignment: CDR1 SGHTA and CDR2 FQGTGA. V was clipped by 4 bases and J by 8 bases, with 18 bases between them. Here the CDR3 reads CASSSGGGREKQYF. CDR3 sequence (DNA): TGTGCCAGCAGCTCCGGGGGTGGGCGAGAAAAGCAGTACTTC.

This clone turned up a few times. The rearrangement joins TRBV5-1 to TRBJ2-4; D unclear. V was trimmed by 2 bases and J by 3 bases, leaving 0 bases between them. Per germline, CDR1 SGHRS and CDR2 YFSETQ. There are 11 residues in the CDR3. DNA for the CDR3: TGCGCCAGCAGCTTCAAAAACATTCAGTACTTC. It encodes CASSFKNIQYF. Filled out from reference TRBV5-1 and TRBJ2-4, the complete variable domain reads KAGVTQTPRYLIKTRGQQVTLSCSPISGHRSVSWYQQTPGQGLQFLFEYFSETQRNKGNFPGRFSGRQFSNSRSEMNVSTLELGDSALYLCASSFKNIQYFGAGTRLSVL.

With regard to this clone: This may be a read error, as it is one base from a much larger clone. As the CDR3 is not closed by the conserved phenylalanine or tryptophan, this likely results from a read error. The V and J genes are TRBV5-1 and TRBJ2-1; D call uncertain. CDR3 length: 13 residues. The V and J ends lost 0 bases and 4 bases respectively, with 5 bases between them. CDR1 is SGHRS, CDR2 YFSETQ, per germline. CDR3 in amino acids: CASSLVGYNEQFL. The CDR3 DNA is TGCGCCAGCAGCTTGGTGGGGTACAATGAGCAGTTCTTA.

The sample holds many counts of this clone. V and J are TRBV6-1 and TRBJ1-6; 7 nucleotides agree with TRBD1. The CDR3 sequence is 15 residues long. V lost 10 bases, J lost 2 bases, and 8 bases stayed unmatched. CDR1 MNHNS and CDR2 SASEGT come from the germline V gene. The CDR3 spells CATPGGAAYNSPLHF. In nucleotides, the CDR3 is TGTGCCACCCCAGGGGGGGCGGCCTATAATTCACCCCTCCACTTT.

Points on this clone: No conserved phenylalanine or tryptophan is present at the end of the CDR3, so a read error is the likely explanation. The chain is built from TRBV2 and TRBJ2-7, with D perhaps matching TRBD2 (6 bases). Trimming removed 8 bases from V and 3 bases from J, with 14 bases in between. Germline V gene sequence: CDR1 SNHLY, CDR2 FYNNEI. The CDR3 spans 13 residues. CDR3 bases: TGTGCCAGCGGTAGCGGAAGCTGCTACGAGCAGTACCTC. Amino acids: CASGSGSCYEQYL.

This clone appeared many times. The sample carries other DNA sequences with the same CDR3. J is TRBJ2-7 and V is TRBV2; D is perhaps TRBD1 (6 bases). The germline V gene encodes CDR1 SNHLY and CDR2 FYNNEI. The CDR3 runs to 16 residues. V lost 0 bases and J 6 bases, leaving 18 bases between the germline ends. CDR3 region: CASSEARAEVRGEQYF. The DNA of the CDR3 is TGTGCCAGCAGTGAAGCTAGAGCGGAAGTCAGGGGCGAGCAGTACTTC.